The clone carrying this TCR beta chain was found a few times. The antigen remains undetermined. CDR3 length: 14 residues. CDR1 is DFQATT and CDR2 is SNEGSKA in the germline V gene (reference sequence). The data stem from a study of post-analysis software for immune sequencing data. Study context: As for disease course, relapsing-remitting, secondary progressive and progressive-relapsing multiple sclerosis were all included. Findings of the study overall: Patients showed TRBV5-6, TRBV5-1 and TRBV20-1 among five TRBV segments more frequent than in controls. Significantly lower normalized Chao1 diversity was found in patients with multiple sclerosis relative to controls.

cDNA libraries for TCR beta contained unique molecular identifiers. Each CDR3 protein gets one entry after TCRdb re-called the PCR reads with MiXCR. The table includes 500,000 to 600,000 distinct CDR3 sequences, 44% detected once. The receptor comes from a girl between 5 and 17 years old with multiple sclerosis. The sequenced sample consisted of blood. This rearrangement joins TRBV20-1 to TRBJ2-4, with D uncertain. The DNA end is a closer match to TRBJ2-7, so the J assignment may be wrong. CDR3: CSAITDTTSYEQYF. Written as DNA, the CDR3 is TGCAGTGCTATAACCGACACGACCTCCTACGAGCAGTACTTC.